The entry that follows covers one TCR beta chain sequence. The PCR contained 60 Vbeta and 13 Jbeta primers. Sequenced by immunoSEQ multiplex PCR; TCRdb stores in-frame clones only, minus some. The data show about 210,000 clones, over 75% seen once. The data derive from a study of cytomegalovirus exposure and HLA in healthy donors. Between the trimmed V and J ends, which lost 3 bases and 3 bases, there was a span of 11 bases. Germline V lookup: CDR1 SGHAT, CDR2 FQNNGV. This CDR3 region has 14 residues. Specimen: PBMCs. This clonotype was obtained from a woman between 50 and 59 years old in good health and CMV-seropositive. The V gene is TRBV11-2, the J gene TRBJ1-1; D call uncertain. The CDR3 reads CASSLAAGDTEAFF. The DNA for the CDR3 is TGTGCCAGCAGCTTGGCCGCTGGAGACACTGAAGCTTTCTTT. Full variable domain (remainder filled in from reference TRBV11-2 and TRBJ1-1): EAGVAQSPRYKIIEKRQSVAFWCNPISGHATLYWYQQILGQGPKLLIQFQNNGVVDDSQLPKDRFSAERLKGVDSTLKIQPAKLEDSAVYLCASSLAAGDTEAFFGQGTRLTVV.